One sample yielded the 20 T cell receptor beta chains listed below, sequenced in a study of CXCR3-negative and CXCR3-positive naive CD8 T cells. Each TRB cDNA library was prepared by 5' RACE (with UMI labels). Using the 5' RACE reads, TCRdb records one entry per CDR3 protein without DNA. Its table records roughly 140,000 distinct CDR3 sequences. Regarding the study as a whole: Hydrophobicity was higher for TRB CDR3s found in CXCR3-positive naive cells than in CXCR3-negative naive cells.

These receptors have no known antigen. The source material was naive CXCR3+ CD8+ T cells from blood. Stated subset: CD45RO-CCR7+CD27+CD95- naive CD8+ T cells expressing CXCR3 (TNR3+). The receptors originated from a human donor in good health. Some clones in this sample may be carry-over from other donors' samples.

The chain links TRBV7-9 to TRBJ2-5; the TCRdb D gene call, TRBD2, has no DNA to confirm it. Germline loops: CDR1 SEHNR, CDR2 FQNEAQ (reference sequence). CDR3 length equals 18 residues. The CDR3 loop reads CASSTHTSLAGGLETQYF.

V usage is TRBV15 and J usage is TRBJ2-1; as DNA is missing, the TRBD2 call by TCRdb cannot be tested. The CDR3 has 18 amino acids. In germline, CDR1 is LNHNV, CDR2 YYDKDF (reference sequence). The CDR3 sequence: CATSRVLAGGRTYNEQFF.

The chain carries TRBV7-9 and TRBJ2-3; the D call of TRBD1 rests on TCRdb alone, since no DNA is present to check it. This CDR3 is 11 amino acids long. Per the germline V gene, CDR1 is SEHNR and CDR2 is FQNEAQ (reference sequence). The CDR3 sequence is CASSQGGHQYF.

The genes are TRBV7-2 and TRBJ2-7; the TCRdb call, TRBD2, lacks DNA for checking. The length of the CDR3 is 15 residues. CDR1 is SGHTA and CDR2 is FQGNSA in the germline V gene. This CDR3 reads CASSLRKGGPYEQYF.

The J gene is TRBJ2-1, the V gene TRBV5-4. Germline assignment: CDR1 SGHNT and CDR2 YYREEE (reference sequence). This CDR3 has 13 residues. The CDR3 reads CASSLASNHEQFF.

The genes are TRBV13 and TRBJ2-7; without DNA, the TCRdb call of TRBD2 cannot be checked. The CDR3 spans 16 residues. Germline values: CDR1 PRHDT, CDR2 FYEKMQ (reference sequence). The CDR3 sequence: CSSSPMSLANHYEQYF.

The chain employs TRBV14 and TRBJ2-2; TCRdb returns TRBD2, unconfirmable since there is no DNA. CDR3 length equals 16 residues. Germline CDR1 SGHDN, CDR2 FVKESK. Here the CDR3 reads CASSQVKAGGPVELFF.

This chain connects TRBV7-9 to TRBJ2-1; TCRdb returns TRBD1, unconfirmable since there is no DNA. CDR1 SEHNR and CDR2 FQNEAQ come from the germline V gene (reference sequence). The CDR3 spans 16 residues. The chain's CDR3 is CASSPEGRDPHNEQFF.

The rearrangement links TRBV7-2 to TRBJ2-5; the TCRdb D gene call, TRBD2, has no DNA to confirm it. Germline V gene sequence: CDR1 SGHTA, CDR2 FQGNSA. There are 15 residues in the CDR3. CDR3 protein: CASSLAHTREETQYF.

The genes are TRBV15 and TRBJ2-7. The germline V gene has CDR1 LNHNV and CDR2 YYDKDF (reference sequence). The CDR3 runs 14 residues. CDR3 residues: CATSRGRASYEQYF.

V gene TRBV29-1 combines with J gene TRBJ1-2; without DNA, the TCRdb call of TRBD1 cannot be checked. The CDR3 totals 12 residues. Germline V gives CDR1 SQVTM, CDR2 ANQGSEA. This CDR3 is CSVRTGSYGYTF.

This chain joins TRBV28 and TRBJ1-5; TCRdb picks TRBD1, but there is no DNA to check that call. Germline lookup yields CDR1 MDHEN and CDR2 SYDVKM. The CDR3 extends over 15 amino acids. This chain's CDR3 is CASSAAGQGDQPQHF.

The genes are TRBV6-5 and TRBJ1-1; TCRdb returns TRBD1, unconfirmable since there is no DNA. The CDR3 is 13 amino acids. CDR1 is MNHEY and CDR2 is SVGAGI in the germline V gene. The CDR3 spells CASSWGETTEAFF.

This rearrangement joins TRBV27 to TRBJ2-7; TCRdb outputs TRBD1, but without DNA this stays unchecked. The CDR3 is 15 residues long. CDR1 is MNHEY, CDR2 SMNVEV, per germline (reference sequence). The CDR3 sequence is CASSPRTGEPYEQYF.

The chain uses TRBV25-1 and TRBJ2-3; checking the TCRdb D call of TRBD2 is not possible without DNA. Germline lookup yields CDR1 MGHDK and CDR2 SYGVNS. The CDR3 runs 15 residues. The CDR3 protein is CASSEGLATIDTQYF.

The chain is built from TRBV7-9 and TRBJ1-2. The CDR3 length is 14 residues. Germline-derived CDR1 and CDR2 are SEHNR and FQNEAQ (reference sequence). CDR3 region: CASSSQGPTYVYTF.

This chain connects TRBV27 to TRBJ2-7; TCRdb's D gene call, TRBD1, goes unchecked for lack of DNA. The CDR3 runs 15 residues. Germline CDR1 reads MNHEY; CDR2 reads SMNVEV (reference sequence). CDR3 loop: CASSLTGPKGYEQYF.

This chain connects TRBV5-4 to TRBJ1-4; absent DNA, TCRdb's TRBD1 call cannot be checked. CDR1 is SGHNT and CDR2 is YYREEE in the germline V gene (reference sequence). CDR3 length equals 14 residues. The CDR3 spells CASSIDRGHEKLFF.

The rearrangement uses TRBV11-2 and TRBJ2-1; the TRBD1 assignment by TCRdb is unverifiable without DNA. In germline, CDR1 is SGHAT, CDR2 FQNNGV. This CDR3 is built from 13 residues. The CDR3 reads CASSFAGYNEQFF.

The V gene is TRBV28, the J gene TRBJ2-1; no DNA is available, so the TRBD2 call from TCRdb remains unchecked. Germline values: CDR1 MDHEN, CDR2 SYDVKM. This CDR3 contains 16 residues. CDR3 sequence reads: CASSLYSQVSYNEQFF.